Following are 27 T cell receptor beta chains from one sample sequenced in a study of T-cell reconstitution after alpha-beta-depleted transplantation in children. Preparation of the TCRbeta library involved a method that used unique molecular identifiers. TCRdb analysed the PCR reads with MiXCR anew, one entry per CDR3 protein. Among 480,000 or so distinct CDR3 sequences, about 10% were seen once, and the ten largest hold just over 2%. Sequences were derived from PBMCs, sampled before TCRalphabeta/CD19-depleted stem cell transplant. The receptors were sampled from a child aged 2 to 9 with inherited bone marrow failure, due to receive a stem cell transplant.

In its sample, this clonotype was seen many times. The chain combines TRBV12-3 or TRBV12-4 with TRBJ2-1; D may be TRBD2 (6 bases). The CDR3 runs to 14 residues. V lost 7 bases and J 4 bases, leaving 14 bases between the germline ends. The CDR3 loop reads CASTEGLSYNEQFF. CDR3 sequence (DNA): TGTGCCAGCACAGAGGGACTGTCTTACAATGAGCAGTTCTTC.

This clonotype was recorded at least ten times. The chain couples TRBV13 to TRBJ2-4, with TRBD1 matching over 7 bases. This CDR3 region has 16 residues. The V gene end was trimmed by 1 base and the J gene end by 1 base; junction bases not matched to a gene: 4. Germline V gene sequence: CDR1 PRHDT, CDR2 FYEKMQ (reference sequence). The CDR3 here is CASSLDRGRAKNIQYF. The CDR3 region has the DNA TGTGCCAGCAGCTTAGACAGGGGTAGGGCCAAAAACATTCAGTACTTC.

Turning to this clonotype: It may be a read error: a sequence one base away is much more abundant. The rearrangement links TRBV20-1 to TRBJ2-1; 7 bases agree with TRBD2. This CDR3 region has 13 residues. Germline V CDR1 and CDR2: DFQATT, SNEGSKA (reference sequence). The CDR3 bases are TGCAGTGCACAAAGACTAGCCTACAATGGGCAGTTCTTC. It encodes CSAQRLAYNGQFF.

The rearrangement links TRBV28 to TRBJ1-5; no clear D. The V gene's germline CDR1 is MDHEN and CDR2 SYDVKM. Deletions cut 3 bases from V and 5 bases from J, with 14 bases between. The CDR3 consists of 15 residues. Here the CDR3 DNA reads TGTGCCAGCAGTTTTCTGCTGGGTTCGCATCAGCCCCAGCATTTT. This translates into CASSFLLGSHQPQHF.

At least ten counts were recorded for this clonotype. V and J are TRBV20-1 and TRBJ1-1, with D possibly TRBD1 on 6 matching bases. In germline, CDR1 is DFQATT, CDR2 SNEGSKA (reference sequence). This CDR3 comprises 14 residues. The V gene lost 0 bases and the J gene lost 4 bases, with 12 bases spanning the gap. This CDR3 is CSARDAQGSTEAFF. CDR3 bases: TGCAGTGCTAGAGATGCACAGGGCAGCACTGAAGCTTTCTTT.

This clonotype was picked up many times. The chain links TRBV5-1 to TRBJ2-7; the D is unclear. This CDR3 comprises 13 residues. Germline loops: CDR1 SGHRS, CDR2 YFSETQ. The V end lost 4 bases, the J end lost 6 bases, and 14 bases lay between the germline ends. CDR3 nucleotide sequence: TGCGCCAGCAGCCCGTCGCCTTCGGTCGAGCAGTACTTC. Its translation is CASSPSPSVEQYF.

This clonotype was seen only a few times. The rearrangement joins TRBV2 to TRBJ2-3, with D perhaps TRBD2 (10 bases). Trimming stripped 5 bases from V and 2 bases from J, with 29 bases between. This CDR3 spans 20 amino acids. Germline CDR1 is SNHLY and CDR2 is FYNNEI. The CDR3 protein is CASSFTTGGPSGRDTDTQYF. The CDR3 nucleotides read TGTGCCAGCAGTTTCACCACAGGGGGCCCTAGCGGGAGAGACACAGATACGCAGTATTTT.

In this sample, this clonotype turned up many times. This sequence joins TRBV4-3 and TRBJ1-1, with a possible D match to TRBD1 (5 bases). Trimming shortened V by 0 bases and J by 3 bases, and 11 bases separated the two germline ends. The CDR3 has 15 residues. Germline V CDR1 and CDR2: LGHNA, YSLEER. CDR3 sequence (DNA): TGCGCCAGCAGCCAAGACCGGGACTCCTACACTGAAGCTTTCTTT. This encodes CASSQDRDSYTEAFF.

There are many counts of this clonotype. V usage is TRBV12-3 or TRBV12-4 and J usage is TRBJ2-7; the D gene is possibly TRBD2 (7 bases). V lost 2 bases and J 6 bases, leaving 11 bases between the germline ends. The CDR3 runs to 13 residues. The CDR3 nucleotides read TGTGCCAGCAGTTTACAGGGAGGGGGCGAGCAGTACTTC. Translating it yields CASSLQGGGEQYF.

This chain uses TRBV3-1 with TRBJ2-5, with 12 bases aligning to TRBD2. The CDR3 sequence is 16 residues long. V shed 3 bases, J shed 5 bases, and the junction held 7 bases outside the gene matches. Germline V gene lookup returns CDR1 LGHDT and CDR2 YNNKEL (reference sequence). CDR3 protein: CASSHLAGGPYETQYF. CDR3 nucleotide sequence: TGTGCCAGCAGCCACCTAGCGGGAGGGCCGTATGAGACCCAGTACTTC.

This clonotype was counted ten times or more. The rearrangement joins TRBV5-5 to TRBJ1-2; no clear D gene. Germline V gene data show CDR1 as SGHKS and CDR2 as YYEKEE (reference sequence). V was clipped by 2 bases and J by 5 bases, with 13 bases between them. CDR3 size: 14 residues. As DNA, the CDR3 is TGTGCCAGCAGCTTAGAATCGGCTACTTATGGCTACACCTTC. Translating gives CASSLESATYGYTF.

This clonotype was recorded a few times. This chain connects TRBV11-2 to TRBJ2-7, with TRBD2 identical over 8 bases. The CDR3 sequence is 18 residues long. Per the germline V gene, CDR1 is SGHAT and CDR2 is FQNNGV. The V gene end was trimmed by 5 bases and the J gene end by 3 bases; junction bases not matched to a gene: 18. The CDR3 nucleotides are TGTGCCAGCAGCCACACGGACGAATTTAGCGGGGTTATCTACGAGCAGTACTTC. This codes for CASSHTDEFSGVIYEQYF. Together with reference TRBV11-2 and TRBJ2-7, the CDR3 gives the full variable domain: EAGVAQSPRYKIIEKRQSVAFWCNPISGHATLYWYQQILGQGPKLLIQFQNNGVVDDSQLPKDRFSAERLKGVDSTLKIQPAKLEDSAVYLCASSHTDEFSGVIYEQYFGPGTRLTVT.

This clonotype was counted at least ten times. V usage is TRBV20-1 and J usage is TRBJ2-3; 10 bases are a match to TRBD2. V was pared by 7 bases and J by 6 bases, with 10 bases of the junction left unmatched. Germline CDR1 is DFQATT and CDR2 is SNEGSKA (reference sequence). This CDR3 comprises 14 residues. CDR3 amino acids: CSGVWTSGVDTQYF. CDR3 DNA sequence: TGCAGTGGCGTATGGACTAGCGGTGTGGATACGCAGTATTTT.

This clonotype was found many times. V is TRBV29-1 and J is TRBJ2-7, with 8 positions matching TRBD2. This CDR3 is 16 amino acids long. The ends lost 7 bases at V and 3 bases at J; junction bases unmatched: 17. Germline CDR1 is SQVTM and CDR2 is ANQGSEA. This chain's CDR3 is CSARFMDGRALYEQYF. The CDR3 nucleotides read TGCAGCGCGAGATTTATGGACGGGAGGGCCCTCTACGAGCAGTACTTC.

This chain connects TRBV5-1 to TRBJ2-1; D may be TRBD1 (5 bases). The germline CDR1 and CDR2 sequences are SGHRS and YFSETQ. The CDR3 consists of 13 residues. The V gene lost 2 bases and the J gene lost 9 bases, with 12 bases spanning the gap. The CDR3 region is CASSFGPQGEQFF. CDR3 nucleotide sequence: TGCGCCAGCAGCTTCGGACCCCAGGGTGAGCAGTTCTTC.

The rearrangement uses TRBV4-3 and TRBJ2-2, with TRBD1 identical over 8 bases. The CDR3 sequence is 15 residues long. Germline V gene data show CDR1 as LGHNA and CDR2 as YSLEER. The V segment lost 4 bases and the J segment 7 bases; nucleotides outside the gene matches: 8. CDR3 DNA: TGCGCCAGCAGCCGTGACAGGGGCCTGCACGGGGAGCTGTTTTTT. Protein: CASSRDRGLHGELFF.

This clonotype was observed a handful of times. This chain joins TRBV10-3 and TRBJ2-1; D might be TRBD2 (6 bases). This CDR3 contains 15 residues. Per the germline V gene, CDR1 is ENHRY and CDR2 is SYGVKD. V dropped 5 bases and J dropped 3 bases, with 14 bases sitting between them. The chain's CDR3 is CAISYRDWGYNEQFF. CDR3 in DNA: TGTGCCATCAGTTATAGGGACTGGGGCTACAATGAGCAGTTCTTC.

The CDR3 bases are TGTGCCACCGGACGGTGGAACACTGAAGCTTTCTTT. It is translated as CATGRWNTEAFF. V gene TRBV6-1 combines with J gene TRBJ1-1; no clear D. V was pared by 10 bases and J by 1 base, with 10 bases between. The CDR3 contains 12 residues. CDR1 and CDR2 from the germline V gene are MNHNS and SASEGT.

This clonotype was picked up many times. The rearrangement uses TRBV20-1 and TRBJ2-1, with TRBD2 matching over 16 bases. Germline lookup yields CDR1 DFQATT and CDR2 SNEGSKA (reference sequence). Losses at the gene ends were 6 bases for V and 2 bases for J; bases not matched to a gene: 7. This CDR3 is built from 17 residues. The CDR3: CSALGLAGGLTYNEQFF. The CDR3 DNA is TGCAGTGCCCTGGGACTAGCGGGAGGGCTAACCTACAATGAGCAGTTCTTC.

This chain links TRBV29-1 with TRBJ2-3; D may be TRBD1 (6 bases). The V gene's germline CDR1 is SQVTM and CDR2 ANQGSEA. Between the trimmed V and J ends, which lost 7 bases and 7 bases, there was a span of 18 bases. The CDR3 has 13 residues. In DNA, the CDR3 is TGCAGCGCACCAGAGGGGGAAATGTATACGCAGTATTTT. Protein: CSAPEGEMYTQYF.

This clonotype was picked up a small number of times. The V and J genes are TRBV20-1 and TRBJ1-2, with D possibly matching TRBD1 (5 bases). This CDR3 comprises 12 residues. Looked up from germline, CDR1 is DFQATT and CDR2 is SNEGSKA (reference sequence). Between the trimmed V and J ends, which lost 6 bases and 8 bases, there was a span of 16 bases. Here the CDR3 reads CSALFGTTGYTF. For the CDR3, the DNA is TGCAGTGCGTTATTCGGGACGACCGGCTACACCTTC.

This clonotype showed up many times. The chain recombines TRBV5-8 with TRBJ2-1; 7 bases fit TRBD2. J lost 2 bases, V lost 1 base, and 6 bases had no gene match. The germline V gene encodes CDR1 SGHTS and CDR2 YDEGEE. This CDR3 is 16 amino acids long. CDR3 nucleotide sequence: TGTGCCAGCAGCTTGTTTGGGGGGGTTCCCTACAATGAGCAGTTCTTC. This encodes CASSLFGGVPYNEQFF.

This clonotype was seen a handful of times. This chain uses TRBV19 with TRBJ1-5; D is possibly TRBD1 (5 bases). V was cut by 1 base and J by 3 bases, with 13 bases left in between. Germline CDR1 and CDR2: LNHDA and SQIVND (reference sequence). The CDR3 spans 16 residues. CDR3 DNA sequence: TGTGCCAGTAGTATAGGTAAGGGGCTGGACAATCAGCCCCAGCATTTT. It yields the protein CASSIGKGLDNQPQHF. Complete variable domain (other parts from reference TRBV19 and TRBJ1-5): DGGITQSPKYLFRKEGQNVTLSCEQNLNHDAMYWYRQDPGQGLRLIYYSQIVNDFQKGDIAEGYSVSREKKESFPLTVTSAQKNPTAFYLCASSIGKGLDNQPQHFGDGTRLSIL.

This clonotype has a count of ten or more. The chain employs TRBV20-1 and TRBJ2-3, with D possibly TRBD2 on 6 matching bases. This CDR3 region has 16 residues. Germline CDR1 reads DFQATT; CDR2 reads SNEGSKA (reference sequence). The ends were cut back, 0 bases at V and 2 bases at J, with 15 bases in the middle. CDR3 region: CSARDPRERNTDTQYF. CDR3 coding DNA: TGCAGTGCTAGAGATCCTCGGGAGCGGAACACAGATACGCAGTATTTT.

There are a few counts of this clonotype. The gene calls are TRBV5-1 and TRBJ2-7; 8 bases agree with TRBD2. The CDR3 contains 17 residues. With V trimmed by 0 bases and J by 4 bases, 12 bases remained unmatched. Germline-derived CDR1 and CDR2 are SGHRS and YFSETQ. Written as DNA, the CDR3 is TGCGCCAGCAGCTTGGCCTTGAGTAGCGGGACAAAGTACGAGCAGTACTTC. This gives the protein CASSLALSSGTKYEQYF.

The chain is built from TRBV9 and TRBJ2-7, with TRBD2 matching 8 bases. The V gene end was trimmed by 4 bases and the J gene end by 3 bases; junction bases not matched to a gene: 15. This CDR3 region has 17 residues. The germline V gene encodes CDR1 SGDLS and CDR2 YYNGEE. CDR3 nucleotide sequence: TGTGCCAGCAGCCTCTTTGGGCGGGGGGTGACCATCTACGAGCAGTACTTC. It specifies CASSLFGRGVTIYEQYF.

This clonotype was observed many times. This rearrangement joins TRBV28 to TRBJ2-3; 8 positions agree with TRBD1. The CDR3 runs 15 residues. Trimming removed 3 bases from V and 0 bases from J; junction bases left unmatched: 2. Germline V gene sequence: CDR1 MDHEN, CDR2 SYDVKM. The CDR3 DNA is TGTGCCAGCAGTTTCGGGGACAGGAGCACAGATACGCAGTATTTT. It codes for CASSFGDRSTDTQYF.